This TCR beta chain was found in a study of sequential checkpoint blockade in melanoma (dated by TCRdb to about 2019). Broadly, across the study: Patients were randomized 1:1 to first-line nivolumab followed by ipilimumab (arm A) or ipilimumab followed by nivolumab (arm B). Maintenance nivolumab came after each of the two trial sequences. What the study reported, not specific to this receptor: The response-prediction model combining TCR metrics and mutation burden needs validation in larger, independent patient cohorts.

The immunoSEQ Assay was used to immunosequence TCRbeta CDR3 regions from genomic DNA. Prior to high-throughput sequencing, genomic DNA was amplified by bias-controlled multiplex PCR. The authors' analysis ran thus. To quantify the absolute abundance of each unique TCRbeta CDR3 region, the sequences were collapsed and filtered. Clonality, defined as 1 minus Pielou's evenness, was calculated using productive rearrangements only. A previously published method was used to identify clones with significantly greater frequencies in on-treatment samples than in baseline samples. TCRdb's version of the immuneACCESS table is confined to in-frame rearrangements and falls short of the full clone set. An unresolved V gene accounts for under half of the shortfall where checked; the remainder is of unknown origin. For V, J and clone size, that table is used; D and trimming come from the DNA. A total of 12,000 to 15,000 clones appear in this sample, around 69% of them only once. Around a third of the sample is in the top ten clones.

Its CDR3 holds 13 amino acids, cysteine through phenylalanine. Only the CDR3 DNA is retained, 39 bases long and in frame from the first base. V and J lose 5 bases and 4 bases, and a span of 11 bases separates them. CDR1 and CDR2 are drawn from the germline V gene (reference sequence): MNHEY, SMNVEV. The meaning of the sample's treatment or condition label: randomized to nivolumab then ipilimumab (arm A) or the reverse (arm B). Prior DNA-damaging chemotherapy had not been received by any trial patient. On a FACS Aria II flow cytometer, live CD3+CD8+ cells that were negative for CD19 and CD56 were sorted from thawed PBMCs. Samples were obtained from patients with melanoma enrolled in CheckMate 064, a randomized, open-label phase II trial of sequential checkpoint blockade. Peripheral blood mononuclear cells were collected by leukapheresis, purified with Ficoll-Paque, and frozen in human serum with around 10% DMSO. Immediately after sorting, the purity of sorted blood CD3+CD8+ cells was verified to be >95%, after which DNA was extracted.

A remark on this clone: Its target antigen remains unknown. No base-level quality is on record; no much larger clone is a single base apart.

The sequence derives from a human donor with melanoma. The sample was CD8+ T cells sorted from blood (inferred from file names), taken from a patient given nivolumab and ipilimumab in sequence. This chain joins TRBV27 to TRBJ1-1; no D gene is confidently identified. The DNA reads as follows: TGTGCCAGCAGTACGGGGATAGTCACTGAAGCTTTCTTT. This yields the protein CASSTGIVTEAFF.